This T cell receptor beta chain stems from a study of early T cells in non-severe SARS-CoV-2 infection. On the study more broadly: Bulk RNA from unsorted whole blood was sequenced; chains were unpaired. Regarding the study as a whole: There was a bias toward anti-spike CD8 responses in VDJdb matching, which missed private and CD4 specificities.

Germline values: CDR1 MNHNY, CDR2 SVGAGI (reference sequence). Trimming removed 5 bases from V and 7 bases from J, with 22 bases in between. There are 16 residues in the CDR3. This clonotype was counted a few times. The antigen is unknown. Unique molecular identifiers were attached to individual cDNA molecules. TCRdb ran MiXCR on the 5' RACE reads and lists one entry per CDR3 protein. The repertoire holds tens of thousands of distinct CDR3 sequences, with approximately 15% as singletons. The receptor's source is an adult who was a healthcare worker with PCR-confirmed SARS-CoV-2 infection or an uninfected control (not recorded which). V and J are TRBV6-6 and TRBJ2-3, with a weak D call TRBD1 (6 bases). The sample was whole blood. The CDR3 here is CASSHLNLIRGHTQYF. CDR3 DNA: TGTGCCAGCAGTCACCTAAATCTCATCAGGGGACATACGCAGTATTTT.